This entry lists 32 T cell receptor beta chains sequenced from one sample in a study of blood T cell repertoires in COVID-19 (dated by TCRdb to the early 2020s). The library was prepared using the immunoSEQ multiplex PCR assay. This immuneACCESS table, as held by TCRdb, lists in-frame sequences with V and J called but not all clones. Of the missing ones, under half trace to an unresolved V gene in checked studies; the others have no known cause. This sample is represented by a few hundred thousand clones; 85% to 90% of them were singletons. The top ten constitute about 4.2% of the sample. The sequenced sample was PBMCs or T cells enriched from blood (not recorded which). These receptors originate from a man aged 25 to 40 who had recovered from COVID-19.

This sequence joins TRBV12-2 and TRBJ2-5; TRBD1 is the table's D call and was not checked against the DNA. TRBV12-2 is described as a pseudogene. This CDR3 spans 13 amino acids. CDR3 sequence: CASRSSGQETQYF. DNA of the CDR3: TGTGCAAGTCGCTCCTCCGGACAGGAGACCCAGTACTTC.

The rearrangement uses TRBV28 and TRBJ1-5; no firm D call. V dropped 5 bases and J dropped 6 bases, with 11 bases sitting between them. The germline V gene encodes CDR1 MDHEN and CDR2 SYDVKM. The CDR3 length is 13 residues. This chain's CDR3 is CASSTRLSQPQHF. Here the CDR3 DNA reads TGTGCCAGCAGTACCCGTTTGAGTCAGCCCCAGCATTTT.

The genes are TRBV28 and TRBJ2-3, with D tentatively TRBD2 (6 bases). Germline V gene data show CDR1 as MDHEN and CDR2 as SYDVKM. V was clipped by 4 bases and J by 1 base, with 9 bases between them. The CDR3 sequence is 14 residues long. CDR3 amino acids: CASSSPGGTDTQYF. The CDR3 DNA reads TGTGCCAGCAGTTCCCCGGGGGGCACAGATACGCAGTATTTT.

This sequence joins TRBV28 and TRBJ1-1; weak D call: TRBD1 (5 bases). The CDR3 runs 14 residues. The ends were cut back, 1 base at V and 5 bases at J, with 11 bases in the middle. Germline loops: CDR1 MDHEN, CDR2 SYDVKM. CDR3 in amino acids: CASSLSAGVTEAFF. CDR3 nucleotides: TGTGCCAGCAGTTTATCGGCGGGGGTGACTGAAGCTTTCTTT.

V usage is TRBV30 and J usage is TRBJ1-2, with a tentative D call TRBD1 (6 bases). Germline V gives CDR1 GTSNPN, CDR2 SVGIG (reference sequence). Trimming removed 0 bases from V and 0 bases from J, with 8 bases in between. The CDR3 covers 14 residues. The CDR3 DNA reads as TGTGCCTGGAGTGTACAGGGCGCTAACTATGGCTACACCTTC. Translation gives CAWSVQGANYGYTF. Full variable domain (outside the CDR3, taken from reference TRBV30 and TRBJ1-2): SQTIHQWPATLVQPVGSPLSLECTVEGTSNPNLYWYRQAAGRGLQLLFYSVGIGQISSEVPQNLSASRPQDRQFILSSKKLLLSDSGFYLCAWSVQGANYGYTFGSGTRLTVV.

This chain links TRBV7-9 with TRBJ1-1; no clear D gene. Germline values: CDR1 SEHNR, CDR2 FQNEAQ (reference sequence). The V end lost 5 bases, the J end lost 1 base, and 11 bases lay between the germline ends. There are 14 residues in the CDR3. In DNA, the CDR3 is TGTGCCAGCAGCGACCAAGAGGGGAACACTGAAGCTTTCTTT. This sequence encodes CASSDQEGNTEAFF.

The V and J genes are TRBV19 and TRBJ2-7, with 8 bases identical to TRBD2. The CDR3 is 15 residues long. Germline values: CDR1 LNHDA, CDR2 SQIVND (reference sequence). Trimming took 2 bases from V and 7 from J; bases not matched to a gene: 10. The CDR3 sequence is CASSISASGFTEQYF. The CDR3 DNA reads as TGTGCCAGTAGTATATCGGCTAGCGGGTTTACTGAGCAGTACTTC.

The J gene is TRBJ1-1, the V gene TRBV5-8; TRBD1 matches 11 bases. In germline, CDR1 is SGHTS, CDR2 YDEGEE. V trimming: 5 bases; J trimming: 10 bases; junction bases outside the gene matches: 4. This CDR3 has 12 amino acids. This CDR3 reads CASRPGTGGAFF. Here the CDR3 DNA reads TGTGCCAGCAGACCCGGGACAGGGGGAGCTTTCTTT.

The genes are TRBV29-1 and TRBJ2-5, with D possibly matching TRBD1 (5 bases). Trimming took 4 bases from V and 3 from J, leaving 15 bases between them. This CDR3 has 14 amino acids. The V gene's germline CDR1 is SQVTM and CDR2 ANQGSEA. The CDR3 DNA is TGCAGCGTTGGCCGACCAGGGCAGGAAGAGACCCAGTACTTC. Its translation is CSVGRPGQEETQYF.

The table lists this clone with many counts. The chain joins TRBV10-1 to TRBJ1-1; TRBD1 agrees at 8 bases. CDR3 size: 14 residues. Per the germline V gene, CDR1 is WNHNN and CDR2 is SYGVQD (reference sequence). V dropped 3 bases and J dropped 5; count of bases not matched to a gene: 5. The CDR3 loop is CASSEMTGVTEAFF. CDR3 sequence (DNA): TGCGCCAGCAGTGAAATGACAGGGGTGACTGAAGCTTTCTTT.

The DNA for the CDR3 is TGCGCCAGCAGCTTGGCCACAGGGAGAACCGGGGAGCTGTTTTTT. The encoded protein is CASSLATGRTGELFF. The chain couples TRBV5-1 to TRBJ2-2; tentative D call: TRBD1 (6 bases). Trimming shortened V by 0 bases and J by 5 bases, and 11 bases separated the two germline ends. The CDR3 runs to 15 residues. Germline CDR1 SGHRS, CDR2 YFSETQ. Variable domain in full (rest from reference TRBV5-1 and TRBJ2-2): KAGVTQTPRYLIKTRGQQVTLSCSPISGHRSVSWYQQTPGQGLQFLFEYFSETQRNKGNFPGRFSGRQFSNSRSEMNVSTLELGDSALYLCASSLATGRTGELFFGEGSRLTVL.

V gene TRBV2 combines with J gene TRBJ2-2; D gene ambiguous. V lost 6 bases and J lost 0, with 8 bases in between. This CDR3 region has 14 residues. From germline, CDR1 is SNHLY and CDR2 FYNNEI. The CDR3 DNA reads TGTGCCAGCAGGGATCTAGCGAACACCGGGGAGCTGTTTTTT. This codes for CASRDLANTGELFF.

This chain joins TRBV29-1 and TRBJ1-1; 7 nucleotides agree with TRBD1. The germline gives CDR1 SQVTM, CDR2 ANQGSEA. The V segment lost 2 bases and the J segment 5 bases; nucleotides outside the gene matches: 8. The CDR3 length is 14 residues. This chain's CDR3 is CSVEYGTVLTEAFF. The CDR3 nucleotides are TGCAGCGTTGAATACGGGACAGTTCTGACTGAAGCTTTCTTT. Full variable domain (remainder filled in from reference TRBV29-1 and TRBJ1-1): SAVISQKPSRDICQRGTSLTIQCQVDSQVTMMFWYRQQPGQSLTLIATANQGSEATYESGFVIDKFPISRPNLTFSTLTVSNMSPEDSSIYLCSVEYGTVLTEAFFGQGTRLTVV.

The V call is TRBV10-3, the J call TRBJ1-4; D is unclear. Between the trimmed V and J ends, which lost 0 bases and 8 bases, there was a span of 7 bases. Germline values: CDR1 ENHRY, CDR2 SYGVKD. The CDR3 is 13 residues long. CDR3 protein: CAISESEREKLFF. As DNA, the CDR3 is TGTGCCATCAGTGAGTCTGAGAGGGAAAAACTGTTTTTT.

The CDR3, as DNA: TGTGCCAGTAGTATAAGCCACAGCAACACCGGGGAGCTGTTTTTT. This encodes CASSISHSNTGELFF. The J gene is TRBJ2-2, the V gene TRBV19; D not resolved. Trimming cost V 2 bases and J 2 bases, with 9 bases left between them. This CDR3 spans 15 amino acids. Looked up from germline, CDR1 is LNHDA and CDR2 is SQIVND (reference sequence).

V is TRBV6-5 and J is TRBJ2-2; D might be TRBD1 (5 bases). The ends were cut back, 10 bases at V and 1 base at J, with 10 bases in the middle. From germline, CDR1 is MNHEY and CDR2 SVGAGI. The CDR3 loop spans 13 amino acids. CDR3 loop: CAIQARNTGELFF. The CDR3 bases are TGTGCCATACAGGCCAGGAACACCGGGGAGCTGTTTTTT.

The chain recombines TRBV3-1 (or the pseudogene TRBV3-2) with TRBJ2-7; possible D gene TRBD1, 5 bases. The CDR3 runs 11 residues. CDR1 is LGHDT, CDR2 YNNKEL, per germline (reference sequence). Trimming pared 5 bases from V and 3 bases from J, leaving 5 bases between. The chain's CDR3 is CASSTGYEQYF. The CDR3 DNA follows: TGTGCCAGCAGCACAGGCTACGAGCAGTACTTC.

CDR3 nucleotide sequence: TGTGCCAGCAGTTTATCGAACCAGGGGGCGAAAGGCTACACCTTC. It encodes CASSLSNQGAKGYTF. This sequence joins TRBV27 and TRBJ1-2; TRBD1 matches 8 bases. Looked up from germline, CDR1 is MNHEY and CDR2 is SMNVEV (reference sequence). The J segment lost 8 bases and the V segment lost 0 bases, leaving 8 bases of the junction unmatched. CDR3 length: 15 amino acids.

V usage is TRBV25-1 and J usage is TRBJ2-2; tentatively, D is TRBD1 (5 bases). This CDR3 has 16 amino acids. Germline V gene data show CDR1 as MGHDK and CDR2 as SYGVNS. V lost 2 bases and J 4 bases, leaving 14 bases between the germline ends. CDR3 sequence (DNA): TGTGCCAGCAGTGAAAGTTATAAGGGGCGCACCGGGGAGCTGTTTTTT. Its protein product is CASSESYKGRTGELFF.

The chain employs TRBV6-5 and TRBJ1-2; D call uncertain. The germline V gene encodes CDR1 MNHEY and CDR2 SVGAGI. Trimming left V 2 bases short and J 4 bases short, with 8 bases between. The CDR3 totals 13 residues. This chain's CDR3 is CASSYAGVYGYTF. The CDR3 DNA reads TGTGCCAGCAGTTACGCGGGCGTCTATGGCTACACCTTC.

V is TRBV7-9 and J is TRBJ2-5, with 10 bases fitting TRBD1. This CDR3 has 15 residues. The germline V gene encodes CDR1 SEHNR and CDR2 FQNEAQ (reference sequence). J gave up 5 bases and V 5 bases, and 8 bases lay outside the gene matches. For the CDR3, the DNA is TGTGCCAGCAGCCTAAGACAGGGGGCTTGGGAGACCCAGTACTTC. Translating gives CASSLRQGAWETQYF.

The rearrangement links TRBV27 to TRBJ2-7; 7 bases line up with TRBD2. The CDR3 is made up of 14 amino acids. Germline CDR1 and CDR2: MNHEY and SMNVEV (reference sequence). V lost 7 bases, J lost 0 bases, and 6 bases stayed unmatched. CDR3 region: CASTTSLNSYEQYF. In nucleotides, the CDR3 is TGTGCCAGCACGACTAGCCTAAACTCCTACGAGCAGTACTTC.

DNA of the CDR3: TGTGCCAGCTCAGCAGGGCTAGCGGCTTCCTACGAGCAGTACTTC. This translates into CASSAGLAASYEQYF. The chain employs TRBV18 and TRBJ2-7; 7 nucleotides align to TRBD2. This CDR3 contains 15 residues. Germline V gene sequence: CDR1 KGHSH, CDR2 LQKENI. After removal of 5 bases from V and 1 base from J, the junction contained 8 bases not matched to a gene.

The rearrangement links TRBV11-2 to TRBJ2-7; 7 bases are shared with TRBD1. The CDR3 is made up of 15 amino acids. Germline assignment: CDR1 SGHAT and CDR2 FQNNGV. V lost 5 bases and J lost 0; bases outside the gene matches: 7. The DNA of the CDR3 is TGTGCCAGCAGCCCGTTGACAGGGCTCTCCTACGAGCAGTACTTC. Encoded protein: CASSPLTGLSYEQYF.

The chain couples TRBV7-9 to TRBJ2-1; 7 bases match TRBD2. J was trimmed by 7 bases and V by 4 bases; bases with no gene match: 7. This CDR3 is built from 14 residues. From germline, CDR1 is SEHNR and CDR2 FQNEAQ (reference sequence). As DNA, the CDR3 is TGTGCCAGCAGCTCAGGACTAGTGGGTAATGAGCAGTTCTTC. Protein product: CASSSGLVGNEQFF.

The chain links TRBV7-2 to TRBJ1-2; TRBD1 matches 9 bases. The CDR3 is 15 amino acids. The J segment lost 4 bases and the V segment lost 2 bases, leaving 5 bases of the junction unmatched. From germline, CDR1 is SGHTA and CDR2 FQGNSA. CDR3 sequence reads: CASSLRDRGTYGYTF. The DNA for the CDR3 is TGTGCCAGCAGCTTAAGAGACAGGGGGACCTATGGCTACACCTTC.

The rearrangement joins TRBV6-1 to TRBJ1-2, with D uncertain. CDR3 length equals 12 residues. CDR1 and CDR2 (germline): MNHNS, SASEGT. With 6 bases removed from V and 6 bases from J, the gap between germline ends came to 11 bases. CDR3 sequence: CASRPFENGYTF. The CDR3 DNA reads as TGTGCCAGCAGGCCCTTTGAGAATGGCTACACCTTC.

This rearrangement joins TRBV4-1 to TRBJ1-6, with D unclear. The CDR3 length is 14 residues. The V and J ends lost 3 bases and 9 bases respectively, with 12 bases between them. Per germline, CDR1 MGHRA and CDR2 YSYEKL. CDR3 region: CASSQRPLGSPLHF. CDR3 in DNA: TGCGCCAGCAGCCAGCGGCCTTTGGGTTCACCCCTCCACTTT.

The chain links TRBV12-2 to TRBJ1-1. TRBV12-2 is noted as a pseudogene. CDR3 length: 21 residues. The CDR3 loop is CASRLDLAGNRDPSGWTEAFF. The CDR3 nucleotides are TGTGCAAGTCGCTTAGATCTAGCGGGGAATAGGGATCCCTCCGGATGGACTGAAGCTTTCTTT.

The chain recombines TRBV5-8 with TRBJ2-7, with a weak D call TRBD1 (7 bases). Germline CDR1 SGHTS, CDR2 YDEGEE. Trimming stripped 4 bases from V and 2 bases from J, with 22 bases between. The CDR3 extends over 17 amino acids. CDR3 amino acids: CASSLLGRGTWAYEQYF. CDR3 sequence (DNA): TGTGCCAGCAGCCTACTAGGCAGGGGGACTTGGGCCTACGAGCAGTACTTC.

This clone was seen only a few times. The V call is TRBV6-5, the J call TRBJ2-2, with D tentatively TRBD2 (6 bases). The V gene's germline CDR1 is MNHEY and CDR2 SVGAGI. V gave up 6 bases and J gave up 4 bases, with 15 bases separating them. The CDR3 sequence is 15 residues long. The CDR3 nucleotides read TGTGCCAGCAGGACGTCGCGGGGTTCCACCGGGGAGCTGTTTTTT. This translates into CASRTSRGSTGELFF.

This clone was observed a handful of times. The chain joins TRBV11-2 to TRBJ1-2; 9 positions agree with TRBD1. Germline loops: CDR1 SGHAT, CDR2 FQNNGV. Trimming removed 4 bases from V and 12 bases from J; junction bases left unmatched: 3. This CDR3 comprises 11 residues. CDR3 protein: CASSSGQGDTF. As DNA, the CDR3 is TGTGCCAGCAGCTCGGGACAGGGCGACACCTTC.